Following are 5 T cell receptor beta chains from one sample sequenced in a study of shared clonotypes between healthy human individuals. Only in-frame clones appear in the TCRdb table, and some are missing; sequencing was by immunoSEQ multiplex PCR. The table shows some 1,900,000 clones, with approximately 94% occurring only once. Naive CD8 populations comprised CD45RO-negative cells positively selected for CCR7, excluding terminally differentiated effector memory CD45RA+ cells. Sequenced sample: naive CD8+ T cells sorted from blood. All receptors come from a man younger than 35 in good health.

CDR3 region: CASRAPIGETQYF. Written as DNA, the CDR3 is TGTGCCAGCCGGGCCCCCATTGGGGAGACCCAGTACTTC. The chain couples TRBV6-1 to TRBJ2-5; no clear D. V lost 8 bases and J lost 5, with 15 bases in between. Germline-derived CDR1 and CDR2 are MNHNS and SASEGT. The CDR3 consists of 13 residues.

The chain couples TRBV28 to TRBJ2-2, with TRBD1 identical over 7 bases. Trimming took 6 bases from V and 3 from J; bases not matched to a gene: 10. The CDR3 has 16 amino acids. Looked up from germline, CDR1 is MDHEN and CDR2 is SYDVKM. This CDR3 reads CASSLEGAAYTGELFF. In nucleotides, the CDR3 is TGTGCCAGCAGCCTAGAGGGGGCTGCCTACACCGGGGAGCTGTTTTTT. The full variable domain, rest sourced from reference TRBV28 and TRBJ2-2, is DVKVTQSSRYLVKRTGEKVFLECVQDMDHENMFWYRQDPGLGLRLIYFSYDVKMKEKGDIPEGYSVSREKKERFSLILESASTNQTSMYLCASSLEGAAYTGELFFGEGSRLTVL.

V is TRBV11-2 and J is TRBJ2-5, with 9 bases that match TRBD1. Germline CDR1 SGHAT, CDR2 FQNNGV. V lost 5 bases to trimming and J lost 5 bases; unmatched junction nucleotides: 9. The CDR3 extends over 15 amino acids. The CDR3 here is CASSLGTGTMETQYF. The CDR3 DNA is TGTGCCAGCAGCCTCGGGACAGGGACGATGGAGACCCAGTACTTC.

CDR3 loop: CASSDRQTLGSGSRGGFGYNEQFF. CDR3 nucleotide sequence: TGTGCCAGCAGCGACCGACAGACCCTAGGCAGCGGGAGTCGGGGGGGTTTTGGTTACAATGAGCAGTTCTTC. This chain connects TRBV9 to TRBJ2-1; TRBD2 aligns across 8 bases. Unmatched junction bases numbered 33, after V lost 3 bases and J lost 4 bases. The CDR3 length is 24 residues. Germline V CDR1 and CDR2: SGDLS, YYNGEE.

The rearrangement uses TRBV7-6 and TRBJ2-1; the match to TRBD1 covers 8 bases. In germline, CDR1 is SGHVS, CDR2 FNYEAQ. The CDR3 loop spans 16 amino acids. V was pared by 1 base and J by 9 bases, with 11 bases of the junction left unmatched. This chain's CDR3 is CASSLEVQGAQGEQFF. The CDR3 DNA reads TGTGCCAGCAGCTTAGAGGTGCAGGGGGCTCAAGGTGAGCAGTTCTTC.